One and the same sample provided the 22 T cell receptor beta chains below, sequenced in a study of shared clonotypes between healthy human individuals. The table came from immunoSEQ multiplex PCR; TCRdb's copy has only in-frame clones and leaves some out. The table records some 2.1 million clones, just under 95% of them present only once. The naive CD8 population came from CD45RO-negative cells selected for CCR7, without terminally differentiated effector memory CD45RA+ cells. Specimen: naive CD8+ T cells from PBMCs. Source of these receptors: a man aged 18 to 29 in good health. Some clones in this sample may be carry-over from other donors' samples.

V is TRBV28 and J is TRBJ2-3; 9 positions agree with TRBD2. The CDR3 has 16 residues. V was clipped by 9 bases and J by 0 bases; unmatched bases: 10. Germline lookup yields CDR1 MDHEN and CDR2 SYDVKM. The CDR3 spells CASQLIAGVSTDTQYF. As DNA, the CDR3 is TGTGCCAGTCAACTCATAGCGGGAGTCAGCACAGATACGCAGTATTTT.

V and J are TRBV29-1 and TRBJ2-3, with 12 bases fitting TRBD1. V was pared by 2 bases and J by 5 bases, with 14 bases of the junction left unmatched. The CDR3 is 18 amino acids. Germline assignment: CDR1 SQVTM and CDR2 ANQGSEA. CDR3 loop: CSVEKTGTGGTWGDTQYF. The DNA of the CDR3 is TGCAGCGTTGAAAAGACCGGGACAGGGGGCACTTGGGGAGATACGCAGTATTTT.

The chain links TRBV29-1 to TRBJ2-6, with D perhaps matching TRBD2 (6 bases). The CDR3 sequence is 16 residues long. The germline gives CDR1 SQVTM, CDR2 ANQGSEA. Trimming removed 4 bases from V and 2 bases from J, with 15 bases in between. The CDR3 here is CSVVRRGEAGANVLTF. In DNA form, the CDR3 reads TGCAGCGTTGTTCGGAGGGGAGAAGCTGGGGCCAACGTCCTGACTTTC.

The V gene is TRBV27, the J gene TRBJ2-5, with TRBD2 matching over 15 bases. This CDR3 has 16 amino acids. V gave up 4 bases and J gave up 4 bases; unmatched junction bases: 4. Germline lookup yields CDR1 MNHEY and CDR2 SMNVEV (reference sequence). The CDR3 sequence: CASSSPGLAGGETQYF. The DNA of the CDR3 is TGTGCCAGCAGTTCCCCGGGACTAGCGGGAGGAGAGACCCAGTACTTC.

This clone was found once. V usage is TRBV5-8 and J usage is TRBJ2-7; D is possibly TRBD1 (5 bases). Trimming shortened V by 1 base and J by 5 bases, and 16 bases separated the two germline ends. Looked up from germline, CDR1 is SGHTS and CDR2 is YDEGEE. The CDR3 consists of 15 residues. The CDR3 DNA follows: TGTGCCAGCAGCTTGAACCCGGACATGGGTCACGAGCAGTACTTC. This sequence encodes CASSLNPDMGHEQYF.

The V call is TRBV27, the J call TRBJ2-7; D ambiguous. The CDR3 sequence is 15 residues long. Germline V gives CDR1 MNHEY, CDR2 SMNVEV (reference sequence). V was trimmed by 2 bases and J by 3 bases, leaving 14 bases between them. CDR3 region: CASSLTGDLLYEQYF. The CDR3 bases are TGTGCCAGCAGTTTAACCGGCGACCTACTCTACGAGCAGTACTTC.

Notes on this clone: Other DNA variants within this sample encode the same CDR3. The chain links TRBV28 to TRBJ2-5; the D is unclear. Trimming cost V 3 bases and J 1 base, with 6 bases left between them. This CDR3 comprises 13 residues. In germline, CDR1 is MDHEN, CDR2 SYDVKM. CDR3 region: CASSFSGQETQYF. The CDR3 DNA sequence: TGTGCCAGCAGTTTCTCGGGCCAAGAGACCCAGTACTTC.

The sample holds one count of this clone. This chain links TRBV27 with TRBJ1-2, with D hard to call. Germline V gene sequence: CDR1 MNHEY, CDR2 SMNVEV (reference sequence). V lost 5 bases and J 8 bases, leaving 21 bases between the germline ends. CDR3 size: 15 residues. The CDR3 DNA sequence: TGTGCCAGCAGTCCCTTCGGTCTCGTGGGTGAAGGCTACACCTTC. Protein sequence: CASSPFGLVGEGYTF.

This chain joins TRBV4-3 and TRBJ2-7, with TRBD1 matching over 7 bases. CDR1 is LGHNA, CDR2 YSLEER, per germline. Trimming cost V 0 bases and J 1 base; bases outside gene matches: 3. The CDR3 has 15 residues. CDR3 in amino acids: CASSQERGPSYEQYF. The CDR3 nucleotides are TGCGCCAGCAGCCAAGAAAGGGGGCCGTCCTACGAGCAGTACTTC.

The chain couples TRBV4-1 to TRBJ1-2, with TRBD1 as a possible D gene (5 bases). Germline V gives CDR1 MGHRA, CDR2 YSYEKL. The V and J ends lost 4 bases and 2 bases respectively, with 8 bases between them. This CDR3 is 13 amino acids long. The CDR3 sequence: CASSPTENYGYTF. The DNA of the CDR3 is TGCGCCAGCAGCCCGACAGAGAACTATGGCTACACCTTC.

J is TRBJ1-2 and V is TRBV28; a possible D gene is TRBD1 (5 bases). Germline CDR1 MDHEN, CDR2 SYDVKM. V shed 7 bases and J shed 7 bases, with 22 bases lying between them. This CDR3 spans 15 amino acids. This chain's CDR3 is CASTIRVRGIGGYTF. The CDR3 DNA reads TGTGCCAGCACTATCCGTGTACGGGGGATAGGTGGCTACACCTTC.

The rearrangement links TRBV7-2 to TRBJ2-1, with D tentatively TRBD1 (5 bases). Trimming left V 4 bases short and J 2 bases short, with 24 bases between. Germline V gene data show CDR1 as SGHTA and CDR2 as FQGNSA. There are 19 residues in the CDR3. In DNA, the CDR3 is TGTGCCAGCAGCTCACCTTTGGCGGACATACCCCGTACCTACAATGAGCAGTTCTTC. It specifies CASSSPLADIPRTYNEQFF.

The CDR3 nucleotides are TGTGCCAGCAGTTCCCCAGCGGGAGGGCCAACAGATACGCAGTATTTT. Translation gives CASSSPAGGPTDTQYF. The chain links TRBV6-6 to TRBJ2-3; 10 nucleotides line up with TRBD2. The V and J ends lost 4 bases and 3 bases, in that order; junction bases with no gene match: 7. The CDR3 extends over 16 amino acids. CDR1 is MNHNY and CDR2 is SVGAGI in the germline V gene (reference sequence).

The chain links TRBV14 to TRBJ2-1, with D hard to call. CDR3 length equals 16 residues. Trimming took 2 bases from V and 0 from J, leaving 11 bases between them. Germline lookup yields CDR1 SGHDN and CDR2 FVKESK. The CDR3: CASSQFPGSSYNEQFF. The CDR3 coding sequence is TGTGCCAGCAGCCAATTTCCGGGCAGCTCCTACAATGAGCAGTTCTTC. Full variable domain (remainder filled in from reference TRBV14 and TRBJ2-1): EAGVTQFPSHSVIEKGQTVTLRCDPISGHDNLYWYRRVMGKEIKFLLHFVKESKQDESGMPNNRFLAERTGGTYSTLKVQPAELEDSGVYFCASSQFPGSSYNEQFFGPGTRLTVL.

For this clone: This specimen includes other DNA sequences encoding the same CDR3. V is TRBV15 and J is TRBJ2-2; D is perhaps TRBD1 (5 bases). V lost 1 base to trimming and J lost 3 bases, with 6 bases between them. CDR1 is LNHNV, CDR2 YYDKDF, per germline (reference sequence). CDR3 length: 14 residues. CDR3 residues: CATSRARDTGELFF. The CDR3 bases are TGTGCCACCAGCAGAGCCAGGGACACCGGGGAGCTGTTTTTT.

The chain joins TRBV28 to TRBJ2-7; D is uncertain. The germline CDR1 and CDR2 sequences are MDHEN and SYDVKM. The CDR3 runs to 10 residues. V was shortened by 8 bases and J by 3 bases, with 5 bases between the two germline ends. The CDR3 loop is CASALYEQYF. The DNA of the CDR3 is TGTGCCAGCGCCCTCTACGAGCAGTACTTC.

The V gene is TRBV11-2, the J gene TRBJ2-1; possibly TRBD2 for D (6 bases). Germline loops: CDR1 SGHAT, CDR2 FQNNGV. Trimming left V 9 bases short and J 3 bases short, with 18 bases between. The CDR3 loop spans 15 amino acids. The CDR3 coding sequence is TGTGCCAGTCGGGCGGGACTCGCACTCTACAATGAGCAGTTCTTC. It specifies CASRAGLALYNEQFF.

This rearrangement joins TRBV11-3 to TRBJ2-1; D unclear. The germline V and J ends were trimmed by 3 bases and 7 bases, with 10 bases remaining between them. CDR3 length: 13 residues. Germline-derived CDR1 and CDR2 are SGHNT and YENEEA. CDR3 coding DNA: TGTGCCAGCAGCTTCCTTCCCCTAAATGAGCAGTTCTTC. Translated, it gives CASSFLPLNEQFF.

J is TRBJ2-7 and V is TRBV27; maybe TRBD2 (5 bases). CDR1 is MNHEY, CDR2 SMNVEV, per germline (reference sequence). The ends were cut back, 0 bases at V and 3 bases at J, with 9 bases in the middle. The length of the CDR3 is 14 residues. The CDR3, as DNA: TGTGCCAGCAGTTTATCGCGGGCGAACTACGAGCAGTACTTC. Translating it yields CASSLSRANYEQYF.

The chain is built from TRBV11-1 and TRBJ2-7; 7 nucleotides line up with TRBD1. V was clipped by 5 bases and J by 4 bases; unmatched bases: 11. The CDR3 has 15 residues. Germline assignment: CDR1 SGHAT and CDR2 FQDESV (reference sequence). CDR3 DNA: TGTGCCAGCAGCCCTCGGACAGGAAGATGGTACGAGCAGTACTTC. This encodes CASSPRTGRWYEQYF.

This rearrangement joins TRBV5-6 to TRBJ1-2; no definite D call. V was pared by 6 bases and J by 7 bases, with 13 bases between. CDR3 length: 12 residues. In germline, CDR1 is SGHDT, CDR2 YYEEEE. The CDR3 DNA sequence: TGTGCCAGCAAAGGGCACACCCCTGGCTACACCTTC. Its protein is CASKGHTPGYTF.

A remark on this clone: At the DNA level, this CDR3 is encoded by other sequences in the same sample as well. The chain is built from TRBV19 and TRBJ1-1; D uncertain. The CDR3 length is 13 residues. V lost 5 bases to trimming and J lost 4 bases, with 11 bases between them. Germline CDR1 LNHDA, CDR2 SQIVND (reference sequence). The CDR3 here is CASSPGPGTEAFF. The CDR3 DNA reads as TGTGCCAGTAGTCCTGGACCCGGCACTGAAGCTTTCTTT.